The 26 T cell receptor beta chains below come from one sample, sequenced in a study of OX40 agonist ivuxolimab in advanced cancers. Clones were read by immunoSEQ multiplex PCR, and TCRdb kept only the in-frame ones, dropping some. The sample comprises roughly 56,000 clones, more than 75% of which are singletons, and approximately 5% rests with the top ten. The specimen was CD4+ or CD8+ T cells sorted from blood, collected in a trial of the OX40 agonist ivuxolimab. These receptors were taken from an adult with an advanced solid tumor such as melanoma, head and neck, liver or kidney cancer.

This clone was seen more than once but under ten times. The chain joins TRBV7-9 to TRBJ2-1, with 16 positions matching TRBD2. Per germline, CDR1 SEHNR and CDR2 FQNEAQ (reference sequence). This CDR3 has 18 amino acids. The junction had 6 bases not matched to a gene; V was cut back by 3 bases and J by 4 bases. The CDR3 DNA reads TGTGCCAGCAGCTTGGGACTAGCGGGAGGGCCGGTGTACAATGAGCAGTTCTTC. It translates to CASSLGLAGGPVYNEQFF.

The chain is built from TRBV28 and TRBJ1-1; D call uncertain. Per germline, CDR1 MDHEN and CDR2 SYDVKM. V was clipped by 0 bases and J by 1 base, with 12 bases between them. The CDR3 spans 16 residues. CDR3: CASSLWDPRRNTEAFF. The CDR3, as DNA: TGTGCCAGCAGTTTATGGGACCCACGGAGGAACACTGAAGCTTTCTTT.

CDR3 nucleotide sequence: TGTGCCAGCAGCTTGGAAGCAGGGAATGAAAAACTGTTTTTT. Translation gives CASSLEAGNEKLFF. The chain has TRBV5-4 and TRBJ1-4; D might be TRBD1 (5 bases). Per germline, CDR1 SGHNT and CDR2 YYREEE (reference sequence). CDR3 length: 14 amino acids. V was cut by 0 bases and J by 5 bases, with 8 bases left in between.

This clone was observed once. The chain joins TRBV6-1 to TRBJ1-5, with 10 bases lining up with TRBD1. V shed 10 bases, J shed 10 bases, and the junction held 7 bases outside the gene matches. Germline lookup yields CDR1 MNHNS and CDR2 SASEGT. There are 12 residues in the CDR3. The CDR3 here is CAIRDRGRPQHF. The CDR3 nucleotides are TGTGCCATCCGGGACAGGGGCCGTCCCCAGCATTTT.

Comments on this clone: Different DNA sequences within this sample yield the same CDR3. The CDR3 region has the DNA TGCGCCAGCAGCTTGACTAGCGGGAGCACCGGGGAGCTGTTTTTT. It encodes CASSLTSGSTGELFF. V usage is TRBV5-1 and J usage is TRBJ2-2, with 11 bases aligning to TRBD2. This CDR3 is built from 15 residues. CDR1 is SGHRS and CDR2 is YFSETQ in the germline V gene. Losses at the gene ends were 1 base for V and 4 bases for J; bases not matched to a gene: 0.

The CDR3 DNA reads TGTGCCAGCAGCTTAGTGGGGCCGATAGACACCGGGGAGCTGTTTTTT. Translating it yields CASSLVGPIDTGELFF. The chain recombines TRBV7-6 with TRBJ2-2, with a weak D call TRBD1 (5 bases). Germline assignment: CDR1 SGHVS and CDR2 FNYEAQ. V shed 1 base and J shed 3 bases, with 12 bases lying between them. The CDR3 has 16 residues.

This CDR3 is CASSIGGGRSQFF. CDR3 DNA: TGTGCCAGTAGTATAGGGGGTGGGAGAAGTCAGTTCTTC. V usage is TRBV19 and J usage is TRBJ2-1; D possibly corresponds to TRBD2 (5 bases). V gave up 1 base and J gave up 13 bases, with 14 bases separating them. CDR1 is LNHDA and CDR2 is SQIVND in the germline V gene (reference sequence). The CDR3 extends over 13 amino acids.

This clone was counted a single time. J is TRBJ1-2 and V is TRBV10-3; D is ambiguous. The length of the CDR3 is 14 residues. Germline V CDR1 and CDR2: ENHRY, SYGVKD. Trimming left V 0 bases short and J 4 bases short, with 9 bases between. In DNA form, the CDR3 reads TGTGCCATCAGTGAGTCGGTACTAAGCTATGGCTACACCTTC. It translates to CAISESVLSYGYTF.

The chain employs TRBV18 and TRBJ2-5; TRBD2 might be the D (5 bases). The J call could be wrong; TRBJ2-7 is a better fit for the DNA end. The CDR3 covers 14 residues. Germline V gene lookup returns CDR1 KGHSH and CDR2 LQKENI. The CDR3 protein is CASSQRRGNNEQYF. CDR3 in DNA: TGTGCCAGCTCACAAAGGAGAGGGAACAACGAGCAGTACTTC.

CDR3 nucleotides: TGTGCCAGCAGCCTCCCACAGGGGAGGGAAAAACTGTTTTTT. This gives the protein CASSLPQGREKLFF. The chain carries TRBV11-2 and TRBJ1-4, with 7 bases that match TRBD1. The CDR3 covers 14 residues. Losses at the gene ends were 5 bases for V and 8 bases for J; bases not matched to a gene: 8. Germline-derived CDR1 and CDR2 are SGHAT and FQNNGV. Drawing the rest from reference TRBV11-2 and TRBJ1-4, the complete variable domain is EAGVAQSPRYKIIEKRQSVAFWCNPISGHATLYWYQQILGQGPKLLIQFQNNGVVDDSQLPKDRFSAERLKGVDSTLKIQPAKLEDSAVYLCASSLPQGREKLFFGSGTQLSVL.

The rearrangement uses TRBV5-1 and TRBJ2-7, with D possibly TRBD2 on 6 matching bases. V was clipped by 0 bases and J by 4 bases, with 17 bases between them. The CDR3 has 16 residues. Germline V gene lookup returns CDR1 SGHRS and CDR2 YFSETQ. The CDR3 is CASSLDVGGVSYEQYF. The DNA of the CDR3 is TGCGCCAGCAGCTTGGACGTCGGCGGGGTATCTTACGAGCAGTACTTC.

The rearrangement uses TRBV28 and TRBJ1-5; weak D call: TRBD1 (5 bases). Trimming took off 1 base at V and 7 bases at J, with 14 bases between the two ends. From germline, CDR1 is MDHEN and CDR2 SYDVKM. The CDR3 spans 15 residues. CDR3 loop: CASSLFPLGVQPQHF. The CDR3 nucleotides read TGTGCCAGCAGTTTATTTCCCCTGGGGGTCCAGCCCCAGCATTTT.

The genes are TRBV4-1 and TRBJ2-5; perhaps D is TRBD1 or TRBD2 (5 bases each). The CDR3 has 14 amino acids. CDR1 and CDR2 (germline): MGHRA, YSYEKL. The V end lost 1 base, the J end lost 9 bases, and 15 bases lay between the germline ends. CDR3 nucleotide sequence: TGCGCCAGCAGCCAAGTCAGACAGAGGGAGCCCCAGTACTTC. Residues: CASSQVRQREPQYF.

CDR3 residues: CASRYPGQVGDTQYF. CDR3 coding DNA: TGTGCCAGCAGATACCCGGGACAGGTGGGAGATACGCAGTATTTT. The chain links TRBV6-6 to TRBJ2-3; 8 bases are shared with TRBD1. Looked up from germline, CDR1 is MNHNY and CDR2 is SVGAGI (reference sequence). The CDR3 spans 15 residues. Trimming took 6 bases from V and 5 from J; bases not matched to a gene: 10.

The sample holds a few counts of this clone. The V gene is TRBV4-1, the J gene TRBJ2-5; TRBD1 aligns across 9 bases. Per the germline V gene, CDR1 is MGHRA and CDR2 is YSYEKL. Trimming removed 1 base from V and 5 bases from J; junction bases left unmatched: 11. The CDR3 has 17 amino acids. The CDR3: CASSQGRDRDIRETQYF. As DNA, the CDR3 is TGCGCCAGCAGCCAAGGAAGGGACAGGGATATTCGGGAGACCCAGTACTTC.

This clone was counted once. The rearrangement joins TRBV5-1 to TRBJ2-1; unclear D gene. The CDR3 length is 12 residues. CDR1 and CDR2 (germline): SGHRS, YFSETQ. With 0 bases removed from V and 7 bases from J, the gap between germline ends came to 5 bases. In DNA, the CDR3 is TGCGCCAGCAGCTTGGACCTGAATGAGCAGTTCTTC. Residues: CASSLDLNEQFF.

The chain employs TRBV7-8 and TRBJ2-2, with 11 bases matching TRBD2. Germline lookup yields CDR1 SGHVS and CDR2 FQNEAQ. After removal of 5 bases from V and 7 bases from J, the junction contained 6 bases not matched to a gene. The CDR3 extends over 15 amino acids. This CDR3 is CASSELAGEIGELFF. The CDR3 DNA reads TGTGCCAGCAGCGAACTAGCGGGAGAGATCGGGGAGCTGTTTTTT.

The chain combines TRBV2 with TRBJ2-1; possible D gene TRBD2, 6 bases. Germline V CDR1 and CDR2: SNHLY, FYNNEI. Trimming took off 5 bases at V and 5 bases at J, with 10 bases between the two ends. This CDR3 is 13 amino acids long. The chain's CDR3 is CASSSGGNNEQFF. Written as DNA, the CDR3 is TGTGCCAGCAGTTCCGGGGGAAACAATGAGCAGTTCTTC.

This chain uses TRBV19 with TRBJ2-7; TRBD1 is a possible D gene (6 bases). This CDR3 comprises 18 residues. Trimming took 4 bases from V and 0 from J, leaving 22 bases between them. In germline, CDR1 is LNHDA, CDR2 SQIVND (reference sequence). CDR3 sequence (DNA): TGTGCCAGTAGTAAGCGGAGTATGGGGGACATTCTCTCCTACGAGCAGTACTTC. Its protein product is CASSKRSMGDILSYEQYF.

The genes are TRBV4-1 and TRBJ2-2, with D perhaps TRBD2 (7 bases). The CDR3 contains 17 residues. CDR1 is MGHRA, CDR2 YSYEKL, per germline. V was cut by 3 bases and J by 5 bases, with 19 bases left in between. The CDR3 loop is CASSHPGASGPTGELFF. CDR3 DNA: TGCGCCAGCAGCCACCCGGGGGCTAGCGGACCTACCGGGGAGCTGTTTTTT.

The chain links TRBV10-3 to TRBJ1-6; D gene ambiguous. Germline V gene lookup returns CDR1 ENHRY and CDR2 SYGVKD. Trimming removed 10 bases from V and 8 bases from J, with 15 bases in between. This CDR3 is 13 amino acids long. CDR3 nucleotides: TGTGCCAACCGGGATAGTTGGGATTCACCCCTCCACTTT. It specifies CANRDSWDSPLHF.

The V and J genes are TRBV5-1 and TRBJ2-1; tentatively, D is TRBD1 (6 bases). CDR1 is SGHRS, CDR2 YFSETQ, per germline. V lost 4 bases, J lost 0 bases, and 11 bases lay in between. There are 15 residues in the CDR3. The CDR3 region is CASSRTGSSYNEQFF. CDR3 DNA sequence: TGCGCCAGCAGCCGTACAGGGAGCTCCTACAATGAGCAGTTCTTC. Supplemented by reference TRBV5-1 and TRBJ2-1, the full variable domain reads KAGVTQTPRYLIKTRGQQVTLSCSPISGHRSVSWYQQTPGQGLQFLFEYFSETQRNKGNFPGRFSGRQFSNSRSEMNVSTLELGDSALYLCASSRTGSSYNEQFFGPGTRLTVL.

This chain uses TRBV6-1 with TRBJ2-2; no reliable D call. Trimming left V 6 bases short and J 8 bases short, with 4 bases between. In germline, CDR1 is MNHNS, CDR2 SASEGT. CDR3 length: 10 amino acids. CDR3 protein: CASRSGELFF. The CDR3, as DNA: TGTGCCAGCAGGTCTGGGGAGCTGTTTTTT.

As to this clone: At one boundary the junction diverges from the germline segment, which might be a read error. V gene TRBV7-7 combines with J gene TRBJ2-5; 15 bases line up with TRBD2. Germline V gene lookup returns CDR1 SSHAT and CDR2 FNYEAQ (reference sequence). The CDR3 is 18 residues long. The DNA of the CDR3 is TGTGCTAGCAGCATAGGACTAGCGGGAGGGCCTTCTCAGGAGACCCAGTACTTC. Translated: CASSIGLAGGPSQETQYF. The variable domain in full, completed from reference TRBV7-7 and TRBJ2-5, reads GAGVSQSPRYKVTKRGQDVTLRCDPISSHATLYWYQQALGQGPEFLTYFNYEAQPDKSGLPSDRFSAERPEGSISTLTIQRTEQRDSAMYRCASSIGLAGGPSQETQYFGPGTRLLVL.

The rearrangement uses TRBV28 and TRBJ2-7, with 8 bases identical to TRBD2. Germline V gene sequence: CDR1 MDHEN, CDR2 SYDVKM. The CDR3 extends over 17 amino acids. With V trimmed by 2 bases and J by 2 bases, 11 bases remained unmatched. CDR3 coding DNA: TGTGCCAGCAGTTTAATCCCCCTACTAGCGGACCCCTACGAGCAGTACTTC. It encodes CASSLIPLLADPYEQYF.

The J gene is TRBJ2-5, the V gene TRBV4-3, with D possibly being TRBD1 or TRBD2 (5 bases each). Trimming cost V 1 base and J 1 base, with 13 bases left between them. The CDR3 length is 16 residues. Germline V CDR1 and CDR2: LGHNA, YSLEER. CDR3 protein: CASSQAVGVLQETQYF. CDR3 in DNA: TGCGCCAGCAGCCAAGCTGTGGGGGTACTCCAAGAGACCCAGTACTTC.